This T cell receptor beta chain was identified during a study of blood T cell repertoires in COVID-19. The overall study: PBMCs, B-cell-depleted T cells, or T cells were the source of the cDNA or gDNA that made up the material.

Germline V gene sequence: CDR1 MRHNA, CDR2 SNTAGT. The CDR3 has 13 residues. The V gene lost 2 bases and the J gene lost 1 base, with 5 bases spanning the gap. Authors' analysis steps: Reference gene primers were amplified, and this amplification served to estimate nucleated cell counts. Libraries were prepared by immunoSEQ multiplex PCR; TCRdb keeps only in-frame clonotypes and omits some of them. That table furnishes V, J and clone size, whereas the DNA furnished D and trimming. The sample holds under 60,000 clones; approximately 87% are singletons and the top ten take approximately 5%. V usage is TRBV6-4 and J usage is TRBJ2-5; D unclear. This TCR was sampled from a human donor in a cohort sampled during active COVID-19. The sequenced sample consisted of peripheral blood. CDR3 sequence: CASSDDSQETQYF. CDR3 coding DNA: TGTGCCAGCAGTGACGACTCCCAAGAGACCCAGTACTTC.